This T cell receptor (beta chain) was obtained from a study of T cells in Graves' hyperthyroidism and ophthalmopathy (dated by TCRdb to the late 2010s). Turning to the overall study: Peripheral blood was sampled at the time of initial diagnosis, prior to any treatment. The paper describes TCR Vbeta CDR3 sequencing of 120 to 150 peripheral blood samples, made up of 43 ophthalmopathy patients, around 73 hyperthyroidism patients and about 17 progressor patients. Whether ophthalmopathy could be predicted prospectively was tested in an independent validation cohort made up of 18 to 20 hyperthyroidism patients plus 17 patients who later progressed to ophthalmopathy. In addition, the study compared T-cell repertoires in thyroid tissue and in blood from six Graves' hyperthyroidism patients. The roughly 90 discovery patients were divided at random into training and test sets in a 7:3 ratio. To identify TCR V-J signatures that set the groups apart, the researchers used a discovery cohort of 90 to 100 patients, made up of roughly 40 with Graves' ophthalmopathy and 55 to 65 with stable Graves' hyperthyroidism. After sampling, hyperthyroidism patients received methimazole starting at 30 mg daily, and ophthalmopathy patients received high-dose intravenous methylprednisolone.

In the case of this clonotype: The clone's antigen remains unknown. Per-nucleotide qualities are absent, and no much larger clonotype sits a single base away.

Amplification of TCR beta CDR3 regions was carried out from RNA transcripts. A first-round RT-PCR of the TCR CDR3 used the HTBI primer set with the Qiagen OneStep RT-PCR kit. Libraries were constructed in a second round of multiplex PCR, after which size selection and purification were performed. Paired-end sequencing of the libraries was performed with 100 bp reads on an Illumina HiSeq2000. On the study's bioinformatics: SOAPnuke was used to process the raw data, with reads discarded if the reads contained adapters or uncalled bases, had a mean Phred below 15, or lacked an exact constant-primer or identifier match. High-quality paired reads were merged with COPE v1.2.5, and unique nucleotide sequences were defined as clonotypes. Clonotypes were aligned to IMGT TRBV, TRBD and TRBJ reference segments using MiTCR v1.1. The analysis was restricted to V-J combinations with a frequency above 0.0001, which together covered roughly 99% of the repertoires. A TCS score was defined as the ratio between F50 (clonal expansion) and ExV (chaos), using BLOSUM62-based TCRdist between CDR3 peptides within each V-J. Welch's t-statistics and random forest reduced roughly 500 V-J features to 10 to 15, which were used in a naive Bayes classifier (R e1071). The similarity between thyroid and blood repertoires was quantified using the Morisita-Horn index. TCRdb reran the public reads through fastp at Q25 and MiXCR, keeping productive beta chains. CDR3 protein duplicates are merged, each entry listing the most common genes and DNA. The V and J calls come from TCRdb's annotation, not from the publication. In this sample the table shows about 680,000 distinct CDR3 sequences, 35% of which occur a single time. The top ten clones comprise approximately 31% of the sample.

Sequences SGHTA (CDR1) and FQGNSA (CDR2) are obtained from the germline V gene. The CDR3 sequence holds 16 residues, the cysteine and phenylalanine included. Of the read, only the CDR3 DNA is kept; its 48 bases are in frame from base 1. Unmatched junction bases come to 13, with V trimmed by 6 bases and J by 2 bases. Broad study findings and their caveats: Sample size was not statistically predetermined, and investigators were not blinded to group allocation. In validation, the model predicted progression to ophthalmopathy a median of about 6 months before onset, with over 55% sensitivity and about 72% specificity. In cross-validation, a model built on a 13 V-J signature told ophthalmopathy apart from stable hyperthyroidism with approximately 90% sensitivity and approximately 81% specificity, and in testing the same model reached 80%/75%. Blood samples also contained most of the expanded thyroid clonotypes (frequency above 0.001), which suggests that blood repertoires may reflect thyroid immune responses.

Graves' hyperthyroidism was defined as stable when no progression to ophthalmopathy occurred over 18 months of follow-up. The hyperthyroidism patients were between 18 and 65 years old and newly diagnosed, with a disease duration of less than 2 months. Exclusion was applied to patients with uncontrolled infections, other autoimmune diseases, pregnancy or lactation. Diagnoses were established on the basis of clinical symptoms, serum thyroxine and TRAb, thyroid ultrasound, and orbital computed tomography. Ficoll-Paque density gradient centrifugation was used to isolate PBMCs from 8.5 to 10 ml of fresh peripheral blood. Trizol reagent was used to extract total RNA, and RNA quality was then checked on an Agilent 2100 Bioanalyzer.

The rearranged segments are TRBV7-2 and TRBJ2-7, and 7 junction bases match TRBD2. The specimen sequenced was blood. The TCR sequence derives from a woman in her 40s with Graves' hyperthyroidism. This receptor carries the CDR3 CASSFPSAGQTYEQYF. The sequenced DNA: TGTGCCAGCAGTTTTCCCTCAGCGGGGCAAACCTACGAGCAGTACTTC.